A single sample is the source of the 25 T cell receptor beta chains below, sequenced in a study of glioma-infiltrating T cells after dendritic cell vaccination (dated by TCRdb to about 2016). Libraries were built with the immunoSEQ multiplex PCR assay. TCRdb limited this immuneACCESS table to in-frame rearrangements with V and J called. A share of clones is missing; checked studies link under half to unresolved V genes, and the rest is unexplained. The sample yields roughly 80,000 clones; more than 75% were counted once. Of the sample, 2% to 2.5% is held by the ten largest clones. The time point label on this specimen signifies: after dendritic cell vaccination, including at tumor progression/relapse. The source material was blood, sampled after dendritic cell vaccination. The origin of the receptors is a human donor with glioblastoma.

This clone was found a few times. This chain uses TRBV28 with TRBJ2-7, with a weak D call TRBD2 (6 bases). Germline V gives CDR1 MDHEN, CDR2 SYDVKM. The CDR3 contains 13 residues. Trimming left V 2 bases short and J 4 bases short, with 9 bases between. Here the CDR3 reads CASSLGAGYEQYF. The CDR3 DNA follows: TGTGCCAGCAGTTTAGGGGCGGGGTACGAGCAGTACTTC.

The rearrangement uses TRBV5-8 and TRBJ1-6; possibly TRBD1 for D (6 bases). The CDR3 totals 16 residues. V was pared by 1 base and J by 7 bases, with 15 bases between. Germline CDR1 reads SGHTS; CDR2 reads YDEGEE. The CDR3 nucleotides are TGTGCCAGCAGCTTGATCGGACAGTTACCGAATTCACCCCTCCACTTT. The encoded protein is CASSLIGQLPNSPLHF.

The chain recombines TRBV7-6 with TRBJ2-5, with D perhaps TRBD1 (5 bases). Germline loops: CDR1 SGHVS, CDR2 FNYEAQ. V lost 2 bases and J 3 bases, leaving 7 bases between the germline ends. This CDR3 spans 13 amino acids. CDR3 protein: CASSLLREETQYF. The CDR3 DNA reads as TGTGCCAGCAGCTTACTCAGGGAAGAGACCCAGTACTTC.

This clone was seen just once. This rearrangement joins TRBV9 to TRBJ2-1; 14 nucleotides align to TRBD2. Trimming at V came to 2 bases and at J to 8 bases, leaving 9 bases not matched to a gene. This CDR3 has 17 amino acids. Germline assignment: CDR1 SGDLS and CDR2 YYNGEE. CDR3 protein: CASSVGTSGRSEHEQFF. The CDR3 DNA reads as TGTGCCAGCAGCGTCGGGACTAGCGGGAGAAGTGAACATGAGCAGTTCTTC.

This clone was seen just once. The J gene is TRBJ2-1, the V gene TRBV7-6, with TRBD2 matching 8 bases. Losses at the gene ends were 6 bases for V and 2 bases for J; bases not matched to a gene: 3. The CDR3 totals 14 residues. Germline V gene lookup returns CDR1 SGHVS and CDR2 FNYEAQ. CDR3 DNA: TGTGCCAGCAGTCTTAGCGGGACCTACAATGAGCAGTTCTTC. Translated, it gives CASSLSGTYNEQFF.

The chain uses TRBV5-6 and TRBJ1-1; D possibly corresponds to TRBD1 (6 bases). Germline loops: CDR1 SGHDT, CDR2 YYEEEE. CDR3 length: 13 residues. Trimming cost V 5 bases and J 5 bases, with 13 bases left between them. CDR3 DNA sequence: TGTGCCAGCAGACCTTGGGGGCAAACTGAAGCTTTCTTT. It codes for CASRPWGQTEAFF.

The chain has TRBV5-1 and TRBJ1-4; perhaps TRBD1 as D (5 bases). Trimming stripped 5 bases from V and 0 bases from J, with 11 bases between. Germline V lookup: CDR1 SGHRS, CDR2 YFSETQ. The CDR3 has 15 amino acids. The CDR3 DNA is TGCGCCAGCAGGGGGAGGGGTGCAACTAATGAAAAACTGTTTTTT. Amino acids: CASRGRGATNEKLFF.

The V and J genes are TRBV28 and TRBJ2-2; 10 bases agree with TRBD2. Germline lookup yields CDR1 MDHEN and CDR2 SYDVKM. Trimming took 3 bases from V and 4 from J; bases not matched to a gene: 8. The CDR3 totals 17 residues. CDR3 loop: CASSFFPKREGTGELFF. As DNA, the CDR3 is TGTGCCAGCAGTTTCTTCCCAAAGCGGGAGGGCACCGGGGAGCTGTTTTTT.

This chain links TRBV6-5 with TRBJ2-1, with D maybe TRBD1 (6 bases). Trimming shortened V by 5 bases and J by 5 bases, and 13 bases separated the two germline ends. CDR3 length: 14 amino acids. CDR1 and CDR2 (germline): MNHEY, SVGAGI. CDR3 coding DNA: TGTGCCAGCAGTCTCAGGGGCCCCCACAATGAGCAGTTCTTC. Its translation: CASSLRGPHNEQFF.

CDR3 sequence reads: CASSYWRGTGNTIYF. CDR3 nucleotide sequence: TGTGCCAGCAGTTACTGGCGAGGAACTGGAAACACCATATATTTT. This chain connects TRBV6-5 to TRBJ1-3; D remains ambiguous. There are 15 residues in the CDR3. V lost 1 base, J lost 2 bases, and 9 bases lay in between. The germline V gene has CDR1 MNHEY and CDR2 SVGAGI.

CDR3 region: CASSTGQGESGYTF. CDR3 coding DNA: TGTGCCAGCAGTACAGGACAGGGAGAGTCCGGCTACACCTTC. This sequence joins TRBV2 and TRBJ1-2; 8 positions match TRBD1. The CDR3 has 14 amino acids. The V segment lost 5 bases and the J segment 8 bases; nucleotides outside the gene matches: 10. Germline assignment: CDR1 SNHLY and CDR2 FYNNEI. Full variable domain (rest looked up from reference TRBV2 and TRBJ1-2): EPEVTQTPSHQVTQMGQEVILRCVPISNHLYFYWYRQILGQKVEFLVSFYNNEISEKSEIFDDQFSVERPDGSNFTLKIRSTKLEDSAMYFCASSTGQGESGYTFGSGTRLTVV.

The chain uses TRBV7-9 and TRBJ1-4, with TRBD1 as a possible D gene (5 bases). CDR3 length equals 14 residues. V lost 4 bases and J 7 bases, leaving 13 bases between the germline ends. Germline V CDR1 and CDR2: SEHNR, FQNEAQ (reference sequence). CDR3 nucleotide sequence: TGTGCCAGCAGCTACGGGGACTGGTCTGAAAAACTGTTTTTT. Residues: CASSYGDWSEKLFF.

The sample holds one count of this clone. The CDR3 DNA sequence: TGCGCCAGCAGCTCCGGACTAGCGGGAGGAGATACGCAGTATTTT. As protein: CASSSGLAGGDTQYF. The genes are TRBV5-1 and TRBJ2-3, with 14 bases identical to TRBD2. Germline CDR1 and CDR2: SGHRS and YFSETQ. V shed 3 bases and J 5 bases; nucleotides not matched to a gene: 2. The CDR3 loop spans 15 amino acids.

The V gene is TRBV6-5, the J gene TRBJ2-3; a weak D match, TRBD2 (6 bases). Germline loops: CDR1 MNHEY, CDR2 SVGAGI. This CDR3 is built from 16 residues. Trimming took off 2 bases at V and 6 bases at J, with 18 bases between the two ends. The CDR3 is CASSYGGGGRSDTQYF. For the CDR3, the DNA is TGTGCCAGCAGTTACGGTGGGGGAGGTAGATCCGATACGCAGTATTTT.

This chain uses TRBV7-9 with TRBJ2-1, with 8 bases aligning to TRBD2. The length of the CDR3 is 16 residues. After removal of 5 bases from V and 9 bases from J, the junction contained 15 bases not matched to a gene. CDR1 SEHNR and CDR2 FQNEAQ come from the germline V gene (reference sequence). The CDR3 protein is CASSGGFGRASGEQFF. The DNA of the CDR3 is TGTGCCAGCAGCGGAGGGTTCGGGAGGGCCTCGGGTGAGCAGTTCTTC. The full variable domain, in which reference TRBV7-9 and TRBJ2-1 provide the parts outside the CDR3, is DTGVSQNPRHKITKRGQNVTFRCDPISEHNRLYWYRQTLGQGPEFLTYFQNEAQLEKSRLLSDRFSAERPKGSFSTLEIQRTEQGDSAMYLCASSGGFGRASGEQFFGPGTRLTVL.

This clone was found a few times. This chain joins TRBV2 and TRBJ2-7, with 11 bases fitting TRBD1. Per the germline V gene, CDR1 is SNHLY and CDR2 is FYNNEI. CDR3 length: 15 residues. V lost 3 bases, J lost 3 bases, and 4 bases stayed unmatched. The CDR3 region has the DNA TGTGCCAGCAGTGACCCGGACAGGGGGCTCTACGAGCAGTACTTC. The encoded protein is CASSDPDRGLYEQYF. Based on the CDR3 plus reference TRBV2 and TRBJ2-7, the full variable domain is EPEVTQTPSHQVTQMGQEVILRCVPISNHLYFYWYRQILGQKVEFLVSFYNNEISEKSEIFDDQFSVERPDGSNFTLKIRSTKLEDSAMYFCASSDPDRGLYEQYFGPGTRLTVT.

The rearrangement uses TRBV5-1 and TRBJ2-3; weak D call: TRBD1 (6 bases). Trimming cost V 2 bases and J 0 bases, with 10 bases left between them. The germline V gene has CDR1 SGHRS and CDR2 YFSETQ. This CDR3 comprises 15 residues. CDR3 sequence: CASSFYRASTDTQYF. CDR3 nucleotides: TGCGCCAGCAGCTTTTACAGGGCAAGCACAGATACGCAGTATTTT.

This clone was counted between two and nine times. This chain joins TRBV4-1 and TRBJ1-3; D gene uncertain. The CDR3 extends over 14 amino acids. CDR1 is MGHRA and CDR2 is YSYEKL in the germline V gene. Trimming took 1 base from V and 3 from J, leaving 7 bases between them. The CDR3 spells CASSQGPGGNTIYF. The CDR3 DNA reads TGCGCCAGCAGCCAAGGCCCAGGTGGAAACACCATATATTTT.

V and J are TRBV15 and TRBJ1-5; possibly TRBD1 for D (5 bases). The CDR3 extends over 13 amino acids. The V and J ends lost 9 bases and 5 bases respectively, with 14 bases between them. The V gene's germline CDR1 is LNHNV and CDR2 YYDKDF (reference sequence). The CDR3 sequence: CATVRTYDQPQHF. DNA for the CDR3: TGTGCCACTGTCCGGACATACGATCAGCCCCAGCATTTT.

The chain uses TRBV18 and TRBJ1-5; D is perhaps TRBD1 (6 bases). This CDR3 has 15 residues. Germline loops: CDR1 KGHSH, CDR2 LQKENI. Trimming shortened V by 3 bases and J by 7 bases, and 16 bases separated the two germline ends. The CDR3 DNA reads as TGTGCCAGCTCACCCACGGGGGGCATATGGCAGCCCCAGCATTTT. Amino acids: CASSPTGGIWQPQHF.

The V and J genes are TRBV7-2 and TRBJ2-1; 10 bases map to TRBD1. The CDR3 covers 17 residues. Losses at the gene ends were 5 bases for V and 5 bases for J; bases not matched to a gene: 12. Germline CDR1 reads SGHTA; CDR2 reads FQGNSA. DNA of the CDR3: TGTGCCAGCAGCCAGACAGGGGGCAACCGGGACCACAATGAGCAGTTCTTC. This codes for CASSQTGGNRDHNEQFF.

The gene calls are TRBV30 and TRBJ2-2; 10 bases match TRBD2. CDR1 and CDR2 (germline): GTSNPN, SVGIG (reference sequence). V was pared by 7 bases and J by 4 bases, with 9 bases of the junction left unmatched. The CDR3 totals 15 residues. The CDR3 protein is CAFLVGTSVTGELFF. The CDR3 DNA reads TGTGCCTTTCTAGTAGGGACTAGCGTCACCGGGGAGCTGTTTTTT.

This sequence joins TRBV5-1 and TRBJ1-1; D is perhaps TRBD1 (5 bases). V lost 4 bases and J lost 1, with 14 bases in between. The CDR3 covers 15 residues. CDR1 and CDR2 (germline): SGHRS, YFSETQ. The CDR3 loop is CASSLRMTANTEAFF. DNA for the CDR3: TGCGCCAGCAGCCTTCGGATGACAGCGAACACTGAAGCTTTCTTT. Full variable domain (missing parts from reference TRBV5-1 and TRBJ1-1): KAGVTQTPRYLIKTRGQQVTLSCSPISGHRSVSWYQQTPGQGLQFLFEYFSETQRNKGNFPGRFSGRQFSNSRSEMNVSTLELGDSALYLCASSLRMTANTEAFFGQGTRLTVV.

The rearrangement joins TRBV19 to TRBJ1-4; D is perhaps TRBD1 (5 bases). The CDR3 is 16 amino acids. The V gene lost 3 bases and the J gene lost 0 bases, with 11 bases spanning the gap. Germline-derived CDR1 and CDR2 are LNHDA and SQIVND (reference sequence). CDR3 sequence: CASSMVEGTTNEKLFF. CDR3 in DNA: TGTGCCAGTAGTATGGTGGAGGGGACAACTAATGAAAAACTGTTTTTT.

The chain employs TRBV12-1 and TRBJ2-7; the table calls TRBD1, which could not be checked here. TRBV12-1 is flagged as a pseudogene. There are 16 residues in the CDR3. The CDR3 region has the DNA TGTGCCAGCAGCCCTGGACAGGGGAAGGGGGCCTACGAGCAGTACTTC. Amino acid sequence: CASSPGQGKGAYEQYF.